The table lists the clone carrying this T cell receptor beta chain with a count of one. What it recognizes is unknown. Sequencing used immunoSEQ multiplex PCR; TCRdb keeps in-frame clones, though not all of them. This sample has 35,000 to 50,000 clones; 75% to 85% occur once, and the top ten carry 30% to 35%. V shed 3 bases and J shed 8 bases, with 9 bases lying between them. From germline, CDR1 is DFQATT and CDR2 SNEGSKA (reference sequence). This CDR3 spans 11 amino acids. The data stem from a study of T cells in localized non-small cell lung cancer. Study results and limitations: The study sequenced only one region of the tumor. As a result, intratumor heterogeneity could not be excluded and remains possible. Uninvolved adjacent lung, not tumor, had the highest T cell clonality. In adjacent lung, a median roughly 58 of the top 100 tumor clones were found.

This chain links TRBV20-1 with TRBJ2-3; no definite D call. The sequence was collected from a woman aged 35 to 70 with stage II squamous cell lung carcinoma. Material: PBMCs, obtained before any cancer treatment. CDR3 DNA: TGCAGTGCTAGCACTCAGAGTACGCAGTATTTT. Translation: CSASTQSTQYF.